A selection of T cell receptor beta chains follows, all from one sample in a study of T-cell reconstitution after alpha-beta-depleted transplantation in children. One entry per CDR3 protein, called by TCRdb with MiXCR from the PCR reads. This table has about 870,000 distinct CDR3 sequences, 15% to 20% appearing once. The sequencing here drew on PBMCs, mostly from graft donor cells, taken 360 days after TCRalphabeta/CD19-depleted stem cell transplant. The source of these receptors is a male patient younger than 18 who had a stem cell transplant for acute lymphoblastic leukemia, so the T cells may come from the graft donor. The CDR3 runs from the conserved cysteine through the conserved F or W. The D gene is left open where the match is weak. Clone size is given for some rows only: seen once, a few or many times, or a class if the clone is expanded.

j_call d_call cdr3_length v_call clone_size cdr3_nt cdr3_aa
TRBJ2-2 . 14 TRBV2 few TGTGCCAGCAGACCGGGCCCTAGAGGCGGGGAGCTGTTTTTT CASRPGPRGGELFF
TRBJ1-5 . 15 TRBV27 . TGTGCCAGCAGTTTATCACGGGTAACCAATCAGCCCCAGCATTTT CASSLSRVTNQPQHF
TRBJ1-2 . 14 TRBV27 few TGTGCCAGCAGTTTATCGCGAGGGCCTGGAGGCTACACCTTC CASSLSRGPGGYTF
TRBJ2-1 . 14 TRBV20-1 many TGCAGTGGTGATCTACCCCCGACGGGGAATGAGCAGTTCTTC CSGDLPPTGNEQFF
TRBJ1-4 . 14 TRBV7-2 . TGTGCCAGCAGCTTAGTCTTGCTGGGGGAAAAACTGTTTTTT CASSLVLLGEKLFF
TRBJ2-2 TRBD2 15 TRBV7-4 . TGTGCCAGCAGCTTAGTGGGAGGGCCGAGCGGGGAGCTGTTTTTT CASSLVGGPSGELFF
TRBJ2-3 . 15 TRBV4-1 few TGCGCCAGCAAAGCCCTAACCGGGCTCGAGGATACGCAGTATTTT CASKALTGLEDTQYF
TRBJ2-1 TRBD2 15 TRBV3-1 few TGTGCCAGCAGCCGGAAAGGGACTAGCGGGAGTAGTTGGTTCTTC CASSRKGTSGSSWFF
TRBJ2-3 TRBD2 14 TRBV7-9 many TGTGCCAGCAGCCCCGGGACTAACACAGATACGCAGTATTTT CASSPGTNTDTQYF
TRBJ1-1 . 13 TRBV3-1 . TGTGCCAGCAGCCAAGGGGGGACTGCTGAAGCTTTCTTT CASSQGGTAEAFF
TRBJ2-7 TRBD2 17 TRBV4-2 few TGTGCCAGCAGCCAAGGGCGGACTAGCGGGGTCCCCTACGAGCAGTACTTC CASSQGRTSGVPYEQYF
TRBJ2-2 . 14 TRBV20-1 . TGCAGTGCTAGATCCCACGAAGACGCCGGGGAGCTGTTTTTT CSARSHEDAGELFF
TRBJ2-7 . 11 TRBV29-1 . TGCAGCGTTCAAAAGGGGGGCGAGCAGTACTTC CSVQKGGEQYF
TRBJ2-1 . 20 TRBV20-1 few TGCAGTGCTAGAGCCTATTGGGGCGCGGAAGCGGATAGCTCCTACAATGAGCAGTTCTTC CSARAYWGAEADSSYNEQFF
TRBJ1-4 TRBD1 15 TRBV7-9 . TGTGCCAGCACCCCGGGACAGGGGATATATGAAAAACTGTTTTTT CASTPGQGIYEKLFF
TRBJ2-7 . 15 TRBV5-6 . TGTGCCAGCAGCTTGCGAGGAAGACTACCCTACGAGCAGTACTTC CASSLRGRLPYEQYF
TRBJ1-1 TRBD1 14 TRBV2 . TGTGCCAGCACGGACAGGGGGGGAAACACTGAAGCTTTCTTT CASTDRGGNTEAFF
TRBJ2-7 . 14 TRBV6-5 few TGTGCCAGCAGTTACTACCCGACAGGCTACGAGCAGTACTTC CASSYYPTGYEQYF
TRBJ2-1 . 15 TRBV7-9 . TGTGCCAGCACCCCGGCACCCCTCATATTGGATGAGCAGTTCTTC CASTPAPLILDEQFF
TRBJ1-2 TRBD1 17 TRBV27 . TGTGCCAGCAGTTTACACGGGACAGGGGGCGGAAACTGTGGCTACACCTTC CASSLHGTGGGNCGYTF
TRBJ1-5 . 16 TRBV6-1 few TGTGCCAGCAGACCCCGGGACAATTATAGCAATCAGCCCCAGCATTTT CASRPRDNYSNQPQHF
TRBJ2-1 TRBD2 13 TRBV11-2 . TGTGCCAGCAGCTCGGGGAGGGTGGATGAGCAGTTCTTC CASSSGRVDEQFF
TRBJ2-1 TRBD2 14 TRBV20-1 few TGCAGTGCTAGGTCAAGCGGGGACTACAATGAGCAGTTCTTC CSARSSGDYNEQFF
TRBJ2-7 . 16 TRBV4-1 few TGCGCCAGCAGCCAAGATCGGGGGGCCGGAGACTACGAGCAGTACTTC CASSQDRGAGDYEQYF
TRBJ2-1 . 17 TRBV15 . TGTGCCACCAGCAGCAACCAGCTCGTCCCCCACCTCGGTGAGCAGTTCTTC CATSSNQLVPHLGEQFF
TRBJ2-1 . 16 TRBV7-3 . TGTGCCAGCAGCTTAAGGCTACCTAGCTCCTACAATGAGCAGTTCTTC CASSLRLPSSYNEQFF
TRBJ2-1 TRBD1 14 TRBV5-1 few TGCGCCAGCAGCTCCTGGACAGGGGGCAATGAGCAGTTCTTC CASSSWTGGNEQFF
TRBJ2-7 TRBD2 14 TRBV9 . TGTGCCAGCAGCGGCCATAGCGGGATCTACGAGCAGTACTTC CASSGHSGIYEQYF
TRBJ2-7 TRBD1 13 TRBV29-1 many TGCAGCGTCCTACAGGGGGCAGGGAGCGAGCAGTACTTC CSVLQGAGSEQYF
TRBJ2-4 . 13 TRBV20-1 . TGCAGTGCCCCTCAGGGAGCCAAAAACATTCAGTACTTC CSAPQGAKNIQYF
TRBJ2-1 TRBD2 15 TRBV2 . TGTGCCAGCAGACGACTAGCGGGAGAGTACAATGAGCAGTTCTTC CASRRLAGEYNEQFF
TRBJ2-7 TRBD2 17 TRBV4-1 few TGCGCCAGCAGCCAAGAGGGACTAGCGGGCCAGGCCTACGAGCAGTACTTC CASSQEGLAGQAYEQYF
TRBJ2-5 TRBD2 15 TRBV20-1 . TGCAGTGCTAGAGGGAAGCTAGCGGGAGGAAAGACCCAGTACTTC CSARGKLAGGKTQYF
TRBJ2-5 TRBD2 17 TRBV3-1 once TGTGCCAGCAGCCAAGCCCTACTAGCGGTCAGGGGAGAGACCGAGTACTTC CASSQALLAVRGETEYF
TRBJ2-7 . 13 TRBV5-6 few TGTGCCAGCAGCGCGATCCCTCCAGGCGAGCAGTACTTC CASSAIPPGEQYF
TRBJ2-2 . 15 TRBV10-3 few TGTGCCATCAGTGGGATTAGCAAGAGGGGCGGGGAGCTGTTTTTT CAISGISKRGGELFF